The present T cell receptor (beta chain) was sequenced within a study of T-cell memory formation after mild COVID-19. About the study: Across donors, TCR clusters were largely donor specific. Study observations and caveats: Chiefly within CM and EM were the contracting CD4+ clones; CD8+ ones were within EMRA.

The table lists this clonotype with a few counts. Its antigen is currently unknown. MiXCR, run by TCRdb on the 5' RACE reads, gives a single entry per CDR3 protein. This sample has 250,000 or so distinct CDR3 sequences, with over 9% found just once. CDR3 length: 15 amino acids. V trimming: 5 bases; J trimming: 5 bases; junction bases outside the gene matches: 12. The chain links TRBV12-3 or TRBV12-4 to TRBJ2-7; TRBD1 agrees at 7 bases. This TCR derives from a man between 18 and 29 years old who had mild COVID-19 (a few samples of this study predate the infection). Cell type and time point are not known. The sample taken for sequencing was PBMCs or a T cell subset sorted from them (not recorded which). The CDR3 DNA reads TGTGCCAGCAGTCCGAGACAGGGACAAGGGGACGAGCAGTACTTC. This sequence encodes CASSPRQGQGDEQYF.